These T cell receptor beta chains were read from a single sample in a study of a mutant IDH1 vaccine in newly diagnosed glioma. Their target antigens are unknown. TCRdb's copy holds only in-frame clones and misses some; the assay was immunoSEQ multiplex PCR. Found here are 60,000 to 100,000 clones, more than 80% of them singletons; the top ten hold approximately 0.8%. The sample here was PBMCs, taken from a glioma patient whose treatment included an IDH1 peptide vaccine. The origin of the receptors is a woman between 45 and 65 years old with glioma. The CDR3 runs from the conserved cysteine through the conserved F or W. The D gene is left open where the match is weak. Clone size is shown for a subset of rows, as once, few, many or a class of expanded clone.

TRBJ1-1,TRBV10-3,.,TRBD1,CAIHKRAGGLNTEAFF,TGTGCCATCCATAAGCGGGCAGGGGGATTGAACACTGAAGCTTTCTTT
TRBJ1-3,TRBV7-9,.,.,CASSLAHAGSSGNTIYF,TGTGCCAGCAGCTTAGCACATGCAGGGTCATCTGGAAACACCATATATTTT
TRBJ1-4,TRBV15,.,.,CATSRDRGELFF,TGTGCCACCAGCAGAGATCGAGGGGAACTGTTTTTT
TRBJ2-5,TRBV19,.,.,CASSMSPGTTSWEQYF,TGTGCCAGTAGTATGAGTCCAGGGACAACTTCTTGGGAGCAGTACTTC
TRBJ1-5,TRBV19,.,.,CASSISLGRNSNQPQHF,TGTGCCAGTAGTATATCCTTGGGCAGGAATAGCAATCAGCCCCAGCATTTT
TRBJ2-2,TRBV9,.,TRBD2,CASSAGPAGVGELFF,TGTGCCAGCAGCGCCGGCCCTGCGGGAGTCGGGGAGCTGTTTTTT
TRBJ2-7,TRBV5-1,.,TRBD2,CASSPSLAEAYEQYF,TGCGCCAGCAGCCCATCACTAGCGGAGGCCTACGAGCAGTACTTC
TRBJ1-6,TRBV5-1,.,TRBD1,CASSSGTGMGSPLHF,TGCGCCAGCAGCTCAGGGACAGGGATGGGGTCACCCCTCCACTTT
TRBJ2-7,TRBV28,.,TRBD2,CASSPAASGSYEQYF,TGTGCCAGCAGTCCAGCGGCTAGCGGGAGCTACGAGCAGTACTTC
TRBJ2-1,TRBV6-5,.,TRBD2,CASSYGLAGGYEQFF,TGTGCCAGCAGTTACGGACTAGCGGGAGGGTATGAGCAGTTCTTC
TRBJ1-1,TRBV6-4,.,TRBD1,CASSVGTGGVTEAFF,TGTGCCAGCAGTGTTGGGACAGGGGGAGTCACTGAAGCTTTCTTT
TRBJ2-7,TRBV9,.,.,CASSPLPGYEQYF,TGTGCCAGCAGCCCTTTGCCTGGCTACGAGCAGTACTTC
TRBJ2-1,TRBV12-5,.,.,CASGKRSGPSYNEQFF,TGTGCTAGTGGGAAAAGATCGGGACCTTCCTACAATGAGCAGTTCTTC
TRBJ1-5,TRBV7-9,.,TRBD1,CASSPGLRTGISNQPQHF,TGTGCCAGCAGCCCAGGACTCAGGACAGGAATATCCAATCAGCCCCAGCATTTT
TRBJ1-5,TRBV28,once,.,CASSFGPVYSNQPQHF,TGTGCCAGCAGTTTCGGGCCGGTGTATAGCAATCAGCCCCAGCATTTT
TRBJ2-3,TRBV5-6,.,TRBD2,CASSSLAGGDTQYF,TGTGCCAGCAGCTCACTAGCGGGAGGAGATACGCAGTATTTT
TRBJ2-3,TRBV27,few,TRBD2,CASSPTSGKTDTQYF,TGTGCCAGCAGTCCGACTAGCGGGAAAACAGATACGCAGTATTTT
TRBJ2-3,TRBV10-1,.,TRBD1,CASSTGTVTDTQYF,TGCGCCAGCAGTACCGGGACAGTCACAGATACGCAGTATTTT
TRBJ1-1,TRBV6-5,.,.,CASWDRGAFF,TGTGCCAGCTGGGACCGCGGGGCTTTCTTT
TRBJ1-1,TRBV18,.,.,CASSPPNVRDTEAFF,TGTGCCAGCTCACCACCAAACGTCAGGGACACTGAAGCTTTCTTT
TRBJ2-1,TRBV10-1,.,TRBD2,CASSESIAGASEQFF,TGCGCCAGCAGTGAGTCAATAGCGGGGGCGAGTGAGCAGTTCTTC
TRBJ1-3,TRBV11-3,.,.,CASSSKVGNTIYF,TGTGCCAGCAGCTCGAAGGTTGGAAACACCATATATTTT
TRBJ1-2,TRBV7-9,few,.,CASSRWGTEYGYTF,TGTGCCAGCAGCCGTTGGGGGACGGAGTATGGCTACACCTTC
TRBJ2-7,TRBV5-4,.,.,CASSSNMDSYEQYF,TGTGCCAGCAGCTCGAACATGGACTCCTACGAGCAGTACTTC
TRBJ2-5,TRBV7-9,.,.,CASSIDIQETQYF,TGTGCCAGCAGTATAGACATTCAAGAGACCCAGTACTTC
TRBJ2-7,TRBV19,.,TRBD1,CASSPGQDSYEQYF,TGTGCCAGTAGTCCCGGACAGGACTCCTACGAGCAGTACTTC
TRBJ2-2,TRBV7-9,.,.,CASSLDQRNTGELFF,TGTGCCAGCAGCTTAGACCAGCGGAACACCGGGGAGCTGTTTTTT
TRBJ1-1,TRBV9,.,TRBD1,CASSETGTGWAFF,TGTGCCAGCAGCGAGACCGGGACAGGGTGGGCTTTCTTT
TRBJ1-4,TRBV29-1,.,.,CSVLWEKLFF,TGCAGCGTATTATGGGAAAAACTGTTTTTT
TRBJ1-5,TRBV11-3,.,.,CASSSGEGNQPQHF,TGTGCCAGCAGCTCCGGGGAGGGCAATCAGCCCCAGCATTTT
TRBJ1-5,TRBV28,few,.,CASSLEGIQPQHF,TGTGCCAGCAGTTTAGAGGGAATTCAGCCCCAGCATTTT
TRBJ1-1,TRBV30,.,.,CAWSVRLGPEAFF,TGTGCCTGGAGTGTACGGCTGGGCCCTGAAGCTTTCTTT
TRBJ1-2,TRBV11-2,.,.,CASSLNMGSYTF,TGTGCCAGCAGTTTAAACATGGGGAGCTACACCTTC
TRBJ2-7,TRBV5-1,.,TRBD2,CASSLTGGYPEQYF,TGCGCCAGCAGCTTAACGGGAGGATACCCGGAGCAGTACTTC
TRBJ1-4,TRBV18,few,TRBD1,CASSLRTGDEKLFF,TGTGCCAGCTCACTTCGGACAGGGGATGAAAAACTGTTTTTT
TRBJ2-3,TRBV2,.,.,CASSGNREETDTQYF,TGTGCCAGCAGTGGGAACAGGGAGGAAACAGATACGCAGTATTTT
TRBJ2-4,TRBV5-1,.,.,CASSSAGSGKNIQYF,TGCGCCAGCAGCTCCGCAGGGTCCGGCAAAAACATTCAGTACTTC
TRBJ2-1,TRBV7-9,.,TRBD1,CASSLGAGAGGRDEQFF,TGTGCCAGCAGCCTCGGGGCCGGGGCAGGGGGCAGAGATGAGCAGTTCTTC
TRBJ2-7,TRBV4-2,.,.,CASSQPRVWGYEQYF,TGTGCCAGCAGCCAACCCCGAGTTTGGGGCTACGAGCAGTACTTC
TRBJ2-7,TRBV5-5,.,.,CASSLTRGYEQYF,TGTGCCAGCAGCTTGACTAGAGGCTACGAGCAGTACTTC
TRBJ2-7,TRBV9,.,TRBD2,CASSVGLADYEQYF,TGTGCCAGCAGCGTAGGGCTAGCGGACTACGAGCAGTACTTC
TRBJ2-7,TRBV18,.,.,CASSPSEAYEQYF,TGTGCCAGCTCACCCTCCGAGGCCTACGAGCAGTACTTC
TRBJ1-3,TRBV7-8,once,.,CASSLTLVGGSGNTIYF,TGTGCCAGCAGCTTAACGTTGGTAGGGGGCTCTGGAAACACCATATATTTT
TRBJ2-6,TRBV10-3,.,.,CAISVDKAGANVLTF,TGTGCCATCAGCGTGGACAAGGCTGGGGCCAACGTCCTGACTTTC
TRBJ2-7,TRBV6-5,few,.,CASSESGNRYEQYF,TGTGCCAGCAGTGAATCCGGGAATAGGTACGAGCAGTACTTC
TRBJ2-5,TRBV10-3,.,TRBD1,CATRDSQQGETQYF,TGTGCCACTCGGGACAGTCAACAGGGAGAGACCCAGTACTTC
TRBJ2-7,TRBV6-5,.,TRBD1,CASSYSGYRGTYEQYF,TGTGCCAGCAGTTACTCAGGATACAGGGGTACCTACGAGCAGTACTTC
TRBJ2-1,TRBV7-9,.,.,CASTLGDHIYNEQFF,TGTGCCAGCACCTTGGGGGACCATATTTACAATGAGCAGTTCTTC
TRBJ1-2,TRBV13,.,TRBD1,CASSLTDRVSGYTF,TGTGCCAGCAGCCTGACGGACAGGGTGAGTGGCTACACCTTC
TRBJ2-2,TRBV28,.,.,CASGGSPSTGELFF,TGTGCCAGCGGTGGCAGTCCTTCCACCGGGGAGCTGTTTTTT
TRBJ1-1,TRBV27,.,.,CASSPGGTEAFF,TGTGCCAGCAGTCCCGGCGGGACTGAAGCTTTCTTT
TRBJ2-2,TRBV10-2,.,.,CASSQMAGYTGELFF,TGCGCCAGCAGTCAGATGGCAGGCTACACCGGGGAGCTGTTTTTT
TRBJ2-2,TRBV30,.,TRBD1,CAWSRGRAGELFF,TGTGCCTGGAGTAGGGGGCGGGCGGGGGAGCTGTTTTTT
TRBJ2-7,TRBV19,.,TRBD2,CASSIKLAGGPHEQYF,TGTGCCAGTAGTATCAAACTAGCGGGAGGGCCCCACGAGCAGTACTTC
TRBJ2-7,TRBV20-1,.,.,CSAEGVHEQYF,TGCAGTGCGGAAGGGGTCCACGAGCAGTACTTC
TRBJ1-5,TRBV2,few,.,CASGYSAWDQPQHF,TGTGCCAGCGGTTATTCGGCCTGGGATCAGCCCCAGCATTTT
TRBJ1-3,TRBV14,few,.,CASRYGTRSGNTIYF,TGTGCCAGCAGGTACGGGACGCGGTCTGGAAACACCATATATTTT